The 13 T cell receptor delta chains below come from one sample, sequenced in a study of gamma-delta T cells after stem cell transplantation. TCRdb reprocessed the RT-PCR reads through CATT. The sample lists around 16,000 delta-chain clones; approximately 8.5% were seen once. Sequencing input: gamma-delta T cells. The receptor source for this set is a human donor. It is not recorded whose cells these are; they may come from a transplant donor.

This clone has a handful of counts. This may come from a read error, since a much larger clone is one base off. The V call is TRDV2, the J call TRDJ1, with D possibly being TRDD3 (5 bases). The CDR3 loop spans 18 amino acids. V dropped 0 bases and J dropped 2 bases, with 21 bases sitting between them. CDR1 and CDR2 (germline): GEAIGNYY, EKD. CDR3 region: CACDTLQFPVYTTDKLIF. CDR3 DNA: TGTGCCTGTGACACCCTCCAATTCCCGGTGTATACGACCGATAAACTCATCTTT.

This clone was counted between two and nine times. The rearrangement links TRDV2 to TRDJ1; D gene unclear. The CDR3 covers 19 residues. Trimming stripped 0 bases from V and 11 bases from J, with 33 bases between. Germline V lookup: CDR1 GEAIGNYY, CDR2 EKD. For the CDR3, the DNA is TGTGCCTGTGACACCGTTCTGGTTCAGCTGGAGTATAGAATCGGTAACCTCATCTTT. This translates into CACDTVLVQLEYRIGNLIF.

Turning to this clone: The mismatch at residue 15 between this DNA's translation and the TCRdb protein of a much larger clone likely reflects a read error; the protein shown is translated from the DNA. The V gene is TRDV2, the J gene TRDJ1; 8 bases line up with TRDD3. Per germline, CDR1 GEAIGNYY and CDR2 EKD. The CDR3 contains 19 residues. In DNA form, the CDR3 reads TGTGCCTGTGACACCTTGGTTTTGCTGGGGGAAAAGTACACCGAGAAACTCATCTTT. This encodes CACDTLVLLGEKYTEKLIF.

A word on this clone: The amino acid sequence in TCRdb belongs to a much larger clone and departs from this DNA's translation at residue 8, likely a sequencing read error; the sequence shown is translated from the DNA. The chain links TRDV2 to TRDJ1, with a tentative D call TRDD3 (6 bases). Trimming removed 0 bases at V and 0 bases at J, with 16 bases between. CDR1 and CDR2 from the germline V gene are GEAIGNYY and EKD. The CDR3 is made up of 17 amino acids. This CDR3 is CACDTAGATKYTDKLIF. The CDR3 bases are TGTGCCTGTGACACCGCTGGGGCCACCAAGTACACCGATAAACTCATCTTT.

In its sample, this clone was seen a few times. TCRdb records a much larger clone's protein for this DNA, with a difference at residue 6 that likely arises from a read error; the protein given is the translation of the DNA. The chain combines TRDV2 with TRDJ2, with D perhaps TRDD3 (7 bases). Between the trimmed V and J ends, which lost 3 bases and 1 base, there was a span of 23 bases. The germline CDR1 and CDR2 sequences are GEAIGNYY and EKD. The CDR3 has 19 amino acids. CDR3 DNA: TGTGCCTGTGACCGCACTCCTACCCGGGGGATGGATTTGACAGCACAACTCTTCTTT. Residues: CACDRTPTRGMDLTAQLFF.

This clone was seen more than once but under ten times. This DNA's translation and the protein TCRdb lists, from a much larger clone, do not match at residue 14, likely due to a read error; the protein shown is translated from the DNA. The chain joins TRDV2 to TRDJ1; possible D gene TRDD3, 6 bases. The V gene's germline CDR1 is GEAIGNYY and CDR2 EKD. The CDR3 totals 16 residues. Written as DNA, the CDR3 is TGTGCCTGTGACAGGGTTGGATCGGGGGACCGCGATAAATTCATCTTT. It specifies CACDRVGSGDRDKFIF.

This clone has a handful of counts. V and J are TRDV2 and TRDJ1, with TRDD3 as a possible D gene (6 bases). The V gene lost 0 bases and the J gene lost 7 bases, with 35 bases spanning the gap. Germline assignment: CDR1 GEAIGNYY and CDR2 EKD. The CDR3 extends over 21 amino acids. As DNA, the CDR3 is TGTGCCTGTGACACCGTGCCTACGGGGAACTTACTGGGTGTCCGGACCTCTAAACTCATCTTT. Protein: CACDTVPTGNLLGVRTSKLIF.

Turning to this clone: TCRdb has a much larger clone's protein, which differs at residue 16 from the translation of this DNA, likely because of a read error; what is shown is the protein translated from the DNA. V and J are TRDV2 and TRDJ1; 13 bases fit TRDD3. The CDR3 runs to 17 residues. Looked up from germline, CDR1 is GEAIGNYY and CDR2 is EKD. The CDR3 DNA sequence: TGTGCCTGTGACAGACTACTGGGGGATACGCGGGCCGATAAACTCACCTTT. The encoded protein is CACDRLLGDTRADKLTF.

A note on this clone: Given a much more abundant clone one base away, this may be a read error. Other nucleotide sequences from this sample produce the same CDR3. The CDR3 DNA reads TGTGCCTGTTCACCCAGGCCGCTGTACACCGATAAACTCATCTTT. Protein sequence: CACSPRPLYTDKLIF. This rearrangement joins TRDV3 to TRDJ1, with D hard to call. V was shortened by 4 bases and J by 0 bases, with 18 bases between the two germline ends. The CDR3 runs to 15 residues. Germline-derived CDR1 and CDR2 are TVYSNPD and GDNSRS (reference sequence).

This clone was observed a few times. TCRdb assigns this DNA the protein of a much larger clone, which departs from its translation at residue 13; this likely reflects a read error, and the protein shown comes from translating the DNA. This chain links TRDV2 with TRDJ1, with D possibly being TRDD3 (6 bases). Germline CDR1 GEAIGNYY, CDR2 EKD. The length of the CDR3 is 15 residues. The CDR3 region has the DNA TGTGCCTGTGACATAGTCCGGGGGACACCCGATAAATTCATCTTT. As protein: CACDIVRGTPDKFIF.

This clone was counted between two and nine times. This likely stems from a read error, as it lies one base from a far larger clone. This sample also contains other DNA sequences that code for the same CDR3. The CDR3 spells CACDQIPTGAWGTYTDKLIF. The DNA of the CDR3 is TGTGCCTGTGACCAAATTCCTACCGGGGCCTGGGGGACCTACACCGATAAACTCATCTTT. The rearrangement uses TRDV2 and TRDJ1, with a possible D match to TRDD3 (8 bases). The length of the CDR3 is 20 residues. Per the germline V gene, CDR1 is GEAIGNYY and CDR2 is EKD. Trimming left V 3 bases short and J 0 bases short, with 28 bases between.

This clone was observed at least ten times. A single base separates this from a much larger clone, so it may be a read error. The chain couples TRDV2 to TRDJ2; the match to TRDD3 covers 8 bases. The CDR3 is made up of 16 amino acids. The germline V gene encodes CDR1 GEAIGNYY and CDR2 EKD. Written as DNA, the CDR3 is TGTGCCTGTGACACGGCTGAACTGGGGGCCACAGCAAAACTCTTCTTT. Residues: CACDTAELGATAKLFF.

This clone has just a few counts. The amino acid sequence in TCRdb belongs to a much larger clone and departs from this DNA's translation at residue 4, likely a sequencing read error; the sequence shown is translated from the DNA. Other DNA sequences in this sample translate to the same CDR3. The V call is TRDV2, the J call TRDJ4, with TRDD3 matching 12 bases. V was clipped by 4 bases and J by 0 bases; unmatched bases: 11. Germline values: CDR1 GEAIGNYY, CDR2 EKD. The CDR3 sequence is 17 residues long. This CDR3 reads CACEPVLGDTPARPLIF. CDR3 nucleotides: TGTGCCTGTGAGCCGGTACTGGGGGATACACCGGCCAGACCCCTGATCTTT.